This T cell receptor beta chain was observed in a study of cytomegalovirus exposure and HLA in healthy donors. Study-level points and caveats: Most of the CMV-associated TCR beta chains (in a later analysis) appeared to be HLA-restricted. A later analysis linked a missense variant in DCLRE1C to the trimming of TCR beta V and J genes.

A word on this clone: Its target is unknown.

Use of 60 Vbeta and 13 Jbeta primers characterized the PCR. Here immunoSEQ multiplex PCR was the method, and the copy in TCRdb shows in-frame clones only, minus some. The sample includes under 150,000 clones, roughly 76% of them seen just once. V dropped 0 bases and J dropped 5 bases, with 14 bases sitting between them. The length of the CDR3 is 15 residues. Germline CDR1 SGHNT, CDR2 YYREEE (reference sequence). There were likely unrecorded immune exposures, though donors were nominally healthy when sampled. J is TRBJ1-2 and V is TRBV5-4, with D maybe TRBD1 (6 bases). The sequenced sample consisted of PBMCs. The receptor was derived from a man aged 18 to 29 in good health and CMV-seronegative. The CDR3 is CASSLGVGQRYGYTF. The CDR3 region has the DNA TGTGCCAGCAGCTTGGGGGTGGGACAAAGGTATGGCTACACCTTC.